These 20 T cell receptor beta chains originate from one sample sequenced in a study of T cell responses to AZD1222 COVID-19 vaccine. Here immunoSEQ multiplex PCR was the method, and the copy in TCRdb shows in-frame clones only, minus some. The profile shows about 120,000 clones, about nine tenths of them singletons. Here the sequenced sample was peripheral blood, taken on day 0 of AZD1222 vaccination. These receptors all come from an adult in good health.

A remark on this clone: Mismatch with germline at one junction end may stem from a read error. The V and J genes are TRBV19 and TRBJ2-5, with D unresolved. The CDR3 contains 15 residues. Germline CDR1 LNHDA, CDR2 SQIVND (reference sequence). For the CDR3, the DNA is TGTGCCAGTAGCCCCGGACGGAGTCGCCAAGAGGCCCAGTACTTC. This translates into CASSPGRSRQEAQYF.

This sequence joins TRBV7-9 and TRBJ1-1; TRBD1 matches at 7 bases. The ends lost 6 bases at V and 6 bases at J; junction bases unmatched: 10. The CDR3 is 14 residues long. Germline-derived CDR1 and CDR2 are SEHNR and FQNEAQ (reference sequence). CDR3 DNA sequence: TGTGCCAGCAGACCAGACAGGGTCAAGGCTGAAGCTTTCTTT. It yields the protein CASRPDRVKAEAFF. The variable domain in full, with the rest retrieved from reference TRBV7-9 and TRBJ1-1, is DTGVSQNPRHKITKRGQNVTFRCDPISEHNRLYWYRQTLGQGPEFLTYFQNEAQLEKSRLLSDRFSAERPKGSFSTLEIQRTEQGDSAMYLCASRPDRVKAEAFFGQGTRLTVV.

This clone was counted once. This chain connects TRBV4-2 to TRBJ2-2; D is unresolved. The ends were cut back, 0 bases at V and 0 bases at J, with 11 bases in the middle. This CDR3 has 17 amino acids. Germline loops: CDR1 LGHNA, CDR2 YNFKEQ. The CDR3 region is CASSQDPRRANTGELFF. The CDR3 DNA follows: TGTGCCAGCAGCCAAGATCCCCGCCGGGCGAACACCGGGGAGCTGTTTTTT.

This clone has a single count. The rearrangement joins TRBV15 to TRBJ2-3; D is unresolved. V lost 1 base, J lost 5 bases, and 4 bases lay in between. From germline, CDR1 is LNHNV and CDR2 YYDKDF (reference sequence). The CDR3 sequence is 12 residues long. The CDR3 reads CATSRVGDTQYF. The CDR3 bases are TGTGCCACCAGCAGAGTAGGAGATACGCAGTATTTT.

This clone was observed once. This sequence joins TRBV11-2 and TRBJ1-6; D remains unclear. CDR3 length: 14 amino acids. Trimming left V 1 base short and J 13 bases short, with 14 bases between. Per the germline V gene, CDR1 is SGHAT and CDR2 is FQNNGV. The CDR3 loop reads CASSLGRPLAPLHF. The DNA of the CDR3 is TGTGCCAGCAGCTTAGGCAGGCCCCTCGCGCCCCTCCACTTT.

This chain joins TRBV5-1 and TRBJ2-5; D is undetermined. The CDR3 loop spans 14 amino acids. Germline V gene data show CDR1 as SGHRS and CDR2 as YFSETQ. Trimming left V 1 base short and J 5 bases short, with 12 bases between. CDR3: CASSLQRVEETQYF. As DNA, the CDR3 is TGCGCCAGCAGCTTGCAACGGGTCGAGGAGACCCAGTACTTC. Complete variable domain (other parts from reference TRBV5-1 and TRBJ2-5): KAGVTQTPRYLIKTRGQQVTLSCSPISGHRSVSWYQQTPGQGLQFLFEYFSETQRNKGNFPGRFSGRQFSNSRSEMNVSTLELGDSALYLCASSLQRVEETQYFGPGTRLLVL.

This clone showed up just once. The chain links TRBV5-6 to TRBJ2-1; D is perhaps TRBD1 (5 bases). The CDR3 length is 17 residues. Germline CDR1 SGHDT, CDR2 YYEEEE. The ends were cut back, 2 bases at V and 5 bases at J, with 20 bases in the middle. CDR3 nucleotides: TGTGCCAGCAGCTTAGGTAGCATCATAAGGGGTAACAATGAGCAGTTCTTC. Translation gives CASSLGSIIRGNNEQFF.

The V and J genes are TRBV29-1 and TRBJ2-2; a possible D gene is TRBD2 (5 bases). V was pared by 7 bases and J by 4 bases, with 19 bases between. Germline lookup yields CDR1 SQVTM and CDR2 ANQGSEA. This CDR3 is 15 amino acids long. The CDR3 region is CSAPGLASGTGELFF. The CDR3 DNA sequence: TGCAGCGCTCCAGGACTGGCATCGGGCACCGGGGAGCTGTTTTTT.

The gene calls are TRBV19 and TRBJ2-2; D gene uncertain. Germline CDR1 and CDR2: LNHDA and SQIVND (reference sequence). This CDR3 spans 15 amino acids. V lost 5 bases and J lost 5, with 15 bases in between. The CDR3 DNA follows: TGTGCCAGTAGTTGGGTAGCAGCGAGAACCGGGGAGCTGTTTTTT. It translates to CASSWVAARTGELFF.

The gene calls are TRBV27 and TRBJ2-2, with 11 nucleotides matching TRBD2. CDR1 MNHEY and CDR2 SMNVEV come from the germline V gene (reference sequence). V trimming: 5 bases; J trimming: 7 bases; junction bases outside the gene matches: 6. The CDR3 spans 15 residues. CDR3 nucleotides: TGTGCCAGCAGTAACCTAGCGGGAGGCATCGGGGAGCTGTTTTTT. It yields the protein CASSNLAGGIGELFF.

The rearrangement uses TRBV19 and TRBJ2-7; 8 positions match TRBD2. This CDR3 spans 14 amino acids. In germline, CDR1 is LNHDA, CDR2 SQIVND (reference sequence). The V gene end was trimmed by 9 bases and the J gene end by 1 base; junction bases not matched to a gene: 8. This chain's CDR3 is CARVGGLESYEQYF. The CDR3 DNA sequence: TGTGCCAGGGTGGGGGGACTAGAATCCTACGAGCAGTACTTC. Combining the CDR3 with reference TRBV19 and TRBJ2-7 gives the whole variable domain DGGITQSPKYLFRKEGQNVTLSCEQNLNHDAMYWYRQDPGQGLRLIYYSQIVNDFQKGDIAEGYSVSREKKESFPLTVTSAQKNPTAFYLCARVGGLESYEQYFGPGTRLTVT.

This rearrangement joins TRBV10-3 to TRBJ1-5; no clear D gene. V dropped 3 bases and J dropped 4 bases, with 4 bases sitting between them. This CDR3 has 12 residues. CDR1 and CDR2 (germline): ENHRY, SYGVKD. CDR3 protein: CAISESNQPQHF. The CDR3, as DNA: TGTGCCATCAGTGAAAGTAATCAGCCCCAGCATTTT.

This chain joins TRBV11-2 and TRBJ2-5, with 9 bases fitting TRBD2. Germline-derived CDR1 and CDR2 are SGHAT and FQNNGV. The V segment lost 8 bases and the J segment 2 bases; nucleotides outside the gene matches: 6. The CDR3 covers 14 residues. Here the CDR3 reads CASSLAGPQETQYF. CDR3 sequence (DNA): TGTGCCAGCTCTCTAGCGGGACCACAAGAGACCCAGTACTTC.

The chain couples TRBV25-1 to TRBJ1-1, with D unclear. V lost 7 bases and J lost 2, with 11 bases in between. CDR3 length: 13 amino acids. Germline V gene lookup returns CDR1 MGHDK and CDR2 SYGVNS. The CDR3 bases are TGTGCCAGCATAAGCCCGGGAAACACTGAAGCTTTCTTT. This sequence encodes CASISPGNTEAFF.

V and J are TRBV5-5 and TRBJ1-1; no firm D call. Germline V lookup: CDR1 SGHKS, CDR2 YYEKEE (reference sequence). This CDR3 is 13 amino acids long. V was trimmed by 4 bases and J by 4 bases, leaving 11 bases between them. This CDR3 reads CASSLITSTEAFF. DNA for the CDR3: TGTGCCAGCAGCCTAATAACGAGCACTGAAGCTTTCTTT.

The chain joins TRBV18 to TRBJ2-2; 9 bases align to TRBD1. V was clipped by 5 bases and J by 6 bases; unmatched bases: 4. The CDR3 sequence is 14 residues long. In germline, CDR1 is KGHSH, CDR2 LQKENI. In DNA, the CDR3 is TGTGCCAGCTCAACGGACAGGGGTGCCGGGGAGCTGTTTTTT. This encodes CASSTDRGAGELFF.

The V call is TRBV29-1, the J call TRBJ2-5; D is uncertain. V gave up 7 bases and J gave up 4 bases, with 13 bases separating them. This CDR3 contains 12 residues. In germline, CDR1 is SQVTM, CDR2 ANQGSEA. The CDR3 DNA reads TGCAGCGGCCACACTTTGGGAGAGACCCAGTACTTC. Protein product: CSGHTLGETQYF.

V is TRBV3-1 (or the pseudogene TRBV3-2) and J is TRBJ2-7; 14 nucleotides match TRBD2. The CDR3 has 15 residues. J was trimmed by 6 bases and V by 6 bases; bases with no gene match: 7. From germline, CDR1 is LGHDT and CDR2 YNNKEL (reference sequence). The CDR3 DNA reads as TGTGCCAGCAGACAGGGACTAGCGGGAGACCGCGAGCAGTACTTC. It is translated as CASRQGLAGDREQYF.

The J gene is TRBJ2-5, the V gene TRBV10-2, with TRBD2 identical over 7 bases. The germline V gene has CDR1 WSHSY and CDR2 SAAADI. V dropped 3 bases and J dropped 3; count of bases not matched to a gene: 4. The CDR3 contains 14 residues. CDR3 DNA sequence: TGCGCCAGCAGTGAAGGGCTAGCGGAAGAGACCCAGTACTTC. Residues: CASSEGLAEETQYF.

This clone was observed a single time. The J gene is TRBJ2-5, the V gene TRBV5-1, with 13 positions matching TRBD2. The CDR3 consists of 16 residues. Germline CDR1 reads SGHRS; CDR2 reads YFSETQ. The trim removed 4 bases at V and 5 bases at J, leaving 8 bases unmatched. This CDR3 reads CASSPGTSGIGETQYF. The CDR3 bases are TGCGCCAGCAGCCCCGGGACTAGCGGGATAGGGGAGACCCAGTACTTC.